This is a list of T cell receptor beta chains from one sample in a study of blood T cell repertoires in COVID-19. Assay used: immunoSEQ multiplex PCR; TCRdb lists only in-frame clones, some missing. The sample consists of about 100,000 clones, roughly 80% of them appearing once. The sample comprised peripheral blood. The receptors originated from a woman at least 80 years old with active or convalescent COVID-19. The conserved cysteine and the conserved F or W are not part of the CDR3 here. Fields, in order: V gene, J gene, CDR3 protein.

TRBV30	TRBJ1-2	AWSPGTGGGYT
TRBV6-2/TRBV6-3	TRBJ2-7	ASSTRGFYEQY
TRBV11-2	TRBJ2-3	ASSFGETDTQY
TRBV4-2	TRBJ1-1	ASSQASGGVEAF
TRBV28	TRBJ1-6	ATPGTDPNSPLH
TRBV5-1	TRBJ1-1	ASSTDRGGTEAF
TRBV27	TRBJ1-4	ASSYRGKDEKLF
TRBV14	TRBJ2-7	ASSQPRGREPVD
TRBV4-1	TRBJ2-3	ASSSLAETDTQY
TRBV29-1	TRBJ1-1	SVGQGDTEAF
TRBV25-1	TRBJ2-7	ASSDSASGSYEQY
TRBV16	TRBJ1-4	ASSQSGTDEKLF
TRBV28	TRBJ1-6	ASRRQGGKDSPLH
TRBV5-1	TRBJ1-2	ASTPGQGQGYGYT
TRBV19	TRBJ2-7	ASSIGQGFGYEQY
TRBV19	TRBJ1-1	ASSIGRENTEAF
TRBV10-3	TRBJ1-3	AISGGPSGNTIY
TRBV6-5	TRBJ1-3	ASRDRGISGNTIY
TRBV10-3	TRBJ1-2	AISGENYGYT
TRBV11-2	TRBJ1-4	ASSQISTNEKLF
TRBV28	TRBJ1-6	ASSPPGYNSPLH
TRBV14	TRBJ2-5	ASGTHSGRQETQY
TRBV18	TRBJ1-1	ASSLRDNPYEAF
TRBV15	TRBJ2-5	ATMSRGGAVETQY
TRBV28	TRBJ1-2	ASSRRLTGTTANYGYT
TRBV30	TRBJ2-2	AWSVRLAGITGELF
TRBV5-6	TRBJ1-5	ASSLRGDQPQH
TRBV18	TRBJ1-2	ASSPPELGYT
TRBV6-5	TRBJ1-1	ASSPPTNTEAF
TRBV30	TRBJ1-1	AWSLGTGNTEAF
TRBV11-2	TRBJ1-3	ASSQIRGLTGNTIY
TRBV7-2	TRBJ2-2	ASRSTSGRGTGELF
TRBV4-1	TRBJ1-4	ASSPRTGPSEKLF
TRBV5-1	TRBJ2-3	ASSLAAGTDTQY
TRBV7-9	TRBJ1-2	ASSPKTGGGYT
TRBV6-5	TRBJ1-2	ASSDREYYGYT
TRBV5-4	TRBJ2-1	ASRSTGGPSYNEQF
TRBV13	TRBJ2-7	ASSLGARGYEQY
TRBV24-1	TRBJ2-2	ATSDPRGPGELF
TRBV2	TRBJ1-6	ASRVYRGRDSPLH
TRBV27	TRBJ1-1	ASSSGWQNTEAF
TRBV6-2/TRBV6-3	TRBJ1-2	ASSDLGDYGYT
TRBV5-1	TRBJ1-6	ASSLGQGGNSPLH
TRBV24-1	TRBJ2-2	ATSDPRTSLNTGELF
TRBV11-3	TRBJ1-3	ASSSGSSGNTIY
TRBV29-1	TRBJ1-4	SVSPEGGPNEKLF